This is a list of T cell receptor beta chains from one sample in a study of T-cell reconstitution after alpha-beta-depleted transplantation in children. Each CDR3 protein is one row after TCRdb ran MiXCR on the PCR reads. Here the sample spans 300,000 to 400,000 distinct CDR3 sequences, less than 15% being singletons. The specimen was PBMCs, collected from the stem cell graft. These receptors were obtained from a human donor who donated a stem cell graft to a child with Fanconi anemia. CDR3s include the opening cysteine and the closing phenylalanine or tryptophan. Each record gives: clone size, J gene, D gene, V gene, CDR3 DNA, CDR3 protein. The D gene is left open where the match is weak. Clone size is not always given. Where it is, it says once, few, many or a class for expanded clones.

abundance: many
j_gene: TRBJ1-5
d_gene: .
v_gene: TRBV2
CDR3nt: TGTGCCAGCAGTGAAGGGGGTCAGGCCCAGCCCCAGCATTTT
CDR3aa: CASSEGGQAQPQHF

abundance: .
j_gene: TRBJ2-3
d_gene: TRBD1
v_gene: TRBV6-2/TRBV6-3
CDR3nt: TGTGCCAGCAGTCTCGGACAGGAAATAGATACGCAGTATTTT
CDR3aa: CASSLGQEIDTQYF

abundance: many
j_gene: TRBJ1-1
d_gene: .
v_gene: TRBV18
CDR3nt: TGTGCCAGCTCACTAAATGAGGCGAGGGGATCTGAAGCTTTCTTT
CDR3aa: CASSLNEARGSEAFF

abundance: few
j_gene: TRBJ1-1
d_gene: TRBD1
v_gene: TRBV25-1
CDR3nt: TGTGCCAGCAGTGGAACCCCCACGGACAGGGGGCATACTGAAGCTTTCTTT
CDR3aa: CASSGTPTDRGHTEAFF

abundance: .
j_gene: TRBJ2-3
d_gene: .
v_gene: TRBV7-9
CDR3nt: TGTGCCAGCAGCTTCACCAGGGGGGCAGATACGCAGTATTTT
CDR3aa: CASSFTRGADTQYF

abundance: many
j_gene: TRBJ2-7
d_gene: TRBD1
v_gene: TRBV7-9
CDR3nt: TGTGCCAGCAGCTGGGGACAGTCCTACGAGCAGTACTTC
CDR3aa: CASSWGQSYEQYF

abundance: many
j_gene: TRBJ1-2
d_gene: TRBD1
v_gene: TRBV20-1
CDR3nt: TGCAGTGCTAGAGACGGACAGGGCCGAGGCTACACCTTC
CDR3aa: CSARDGQGRGYTF

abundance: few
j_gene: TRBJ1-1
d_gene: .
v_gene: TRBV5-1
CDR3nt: TGCGCCAGCAGCTCTATACAGGGAACCACTGAAGCTTTCTTT
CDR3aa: CASSSIQGTTEAFF

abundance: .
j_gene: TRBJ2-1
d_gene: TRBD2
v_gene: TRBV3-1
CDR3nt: TGTGCCAGCTGTCCTGGGACTAGCGGGGGGGCTTCCTACAATGAGCAGTTCTTC
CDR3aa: CASCPGTSGGASYNEQFF

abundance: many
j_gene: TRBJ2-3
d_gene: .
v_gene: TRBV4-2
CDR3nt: TGTGCCAGCAGCCAAGGAGGAGGCGGGGACTTCACAGATACGCAGTATTTT
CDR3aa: CASSQGGGGDFTDTQYF

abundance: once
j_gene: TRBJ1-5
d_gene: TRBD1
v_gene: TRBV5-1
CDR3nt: TGCGCCAGCAGCTTGGGGGACAGGGAGGGTCAGCCCCAGCATTTT
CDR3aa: CASSLGDREGQPQHF

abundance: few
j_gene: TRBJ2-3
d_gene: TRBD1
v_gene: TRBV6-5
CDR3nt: TGTGCCAGCAGTCTGACAGGGGCTACGCAGTATTTT
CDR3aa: CASSLTGATQYF

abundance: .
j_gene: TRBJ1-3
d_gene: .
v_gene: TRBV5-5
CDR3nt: TGTGCCAGCAGCTTGGAGCAGGGAGCTTACTCTGGAAACACCATATATTTT
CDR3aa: CASSLEQGAYSGNTIYF

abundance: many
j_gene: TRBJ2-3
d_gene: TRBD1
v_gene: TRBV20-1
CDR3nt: TGCAGTGCCGTCCATGGACAGGTCACAGATACGCAGTATTTT
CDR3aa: CSAVHGQVTDTQYF

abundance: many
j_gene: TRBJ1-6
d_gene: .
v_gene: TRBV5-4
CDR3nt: TGTGCCAGCAGCTTGGAAAGGGCGGGAGGGATCAGAAAAGGACGGTCACCCCTCCACTTT
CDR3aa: CASSLERAGGIRKGRSPLHF

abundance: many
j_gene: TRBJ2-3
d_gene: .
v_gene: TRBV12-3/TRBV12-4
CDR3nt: TGTGCCAGCAGTCCAGGGATTGGTGCAGATACGCAGTATTTT
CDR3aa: CASSPGIGADTQYF